What follows are 14 T cell receptor beta chains derived from one specimen sequenced in a study of control samples from healthy donors and cancer patients. Clones were read by immunoSEQ multiplex PCR, and TCRdb kept only the in-frame ones, dropping some. Found here are 150,000 to 200,000 clones, around 96% of them singletons; the top ten hold 7.5% to 8.5%. Sequencing was performed on blood. The source is a middle-aged woman in good health.

J is TRBJ1-2 and V is TRBV6-6; TRBD1 might be the D (5 bases). Trimming removed 4 bases at V and 4 bases at J, with 19 bases between. CDR1 MNHNY and CDR2 SVGAGI come from the germline V gene (reference sequence). This CDR3 is built from 16 residues. The CDR3 protein is CASSSPEGRKLYGYTF. The CDR3 coding sequence is TGTGCCAGCAGTTCGCCAGAGGGACGGAAACTCTATGGCTACACCTTC.

The CDR3 here is CASSGSTPYEQYF. DNA of the CDR3: TGCGCCAGCAGCGGCAGTACACCCTACGAGCAGTACTTC. J is TRBJ2-7 and V is TRBV5-1, with no clear D. CDR3 size: 13 residues. Per germline, CDR1 SGHRS and CDR2 YFSETQ. V was clipped by 4 bases and J by 2 bases, with 10 bases between them.

The chain joins TRBV28 to TRBJ1-1, with D tentatively TRBD1 (5 bases). The germline V gene encodes CDR1 MDHEN and CDR2 SYDVKM. The CDR3 is 13 amino acids. V lost 5 bases and J 1 base, leaving 8 bases between the germline ends. The CDR3: CASSRGRNTEAFF. The CDR3 DNA is TGTGCCAGCAGTAGGGGTCGGAACACTGAAGCTTTCTTT.

The chain links TRBV6-4 to TRBJ1-2, with 9 bases fitting TRBD1. V lost 6 bases, J lost 3 bases, and 8 bases stayed unmatched. Looked up from germline, CDR1 is MRHNA and CDR2 is SNTAGT. This CDR3 has 15 residues. For the CDR3, the DNA is TGTGCCAGCAGGAGGGGGACAGGGCTGGACTATGGCTACACCTTC. Translating it yields CASRRGTGLDYGYTF.

V usage is TRBV7-9 and J usage is TRBJ1-3; 10 nucleotides agree with TRBD1. The CDR3 loop spans 16 amino acids. Germline CDR1 SEHNR, CDR2 FQNEAQ (reference sequence). V lost 5 bases to trimming and J lost 3 bases; unmatched junction nucleotides: 7. This CDR3 is CASSQRDRGRGNTIYF. The DNA of the CDR3 is TGTGCCAGCAGCCAACGGGACAGGGGTCGTGGAAACACCATATATTTT.

The chain recombines TRBV5-4 with TRBJ1-5; D unresolved. Germline V gene data show CDR1 as SGHNT and CDR2 as YYREEE (reference sequence). This CDR3 is built from 15 residues. Trimming removed 0 bases from V and 4 bases from J, with 11 bases in between. The chain's CDR3 is CASSLGVSSNQPQHF. CDR3 sequence (DNA): TGTGCCAGCAGCTTGGGAGTTAGCAGTAATCAGCCCCAGCATTTT.

This clone appeared a single time. The CDR3 nucleotides read TGTGCCAGCAGCTTAACCACGCTAGCGAGCTCCTACAATGAGCAGTTCTTC. Translation gives CASSLTTLASSYNEQFF. The chain links TRBV7-3 to TRBJ2-1; tentative D call: TRBD2 (6 bases). Germline CDR1 and CDR2: SGHTA and FQGTGA. Trimming cost V 0 bases and J 0 bases, with 12 bases left between them. The CDR3 has 17 residues.

J is TRBJ1-2 and V is TRBV19, with TRBD1 matching over 10 bases. Trimming at V came to 5 bases and at J to 13 bases, leaving 7 bases not matched to a gene. The CDR3 extends over 12 amino acids. The germline CDR1 and CDR2 sequences are LNHDA and SQIVND (reference sequence). The chain's CDR3 is CASSADRGPPTF. DNA of the CDR3: TGTGCCAGTAGTGCTGACAGGGGGCCTCCCACCTTC.

The gene calls are TRBV7-2 and TRBJ2-3; 10 nucleotides align to TRBD2. Germline V lookup: CDR1 SGHTA, CDR2 FQGNSA. This CDR3 contains 16 residues. The V gene end was trimmed by 0 bases and the J gene end by 3 bases; junction bases not matched to a gene: 3. The CDR3 DNA is TGTGCCAGCAGCTTAGCGGCTAGCGGGAGTACAGATACGCAGTATTTT. Encoded protein: CASSLAASGSTDTQYF.

The chain carries TRBV27 and TRBJ1-2, with 8 bases lining up with TRBD1. The V segment lost 0 bases and the J segment 4 bases; nucleotides outside the gene matches: 4. Germline V gene sequence: CDR1 MNHEY, CDR2 SMNVEV (reference sequence). This CDR3 spans 15 amino acids. This chain's CDR3 is CASSLSAGGAYGYTF. CDR3 DNA: TGTGCCAGCAGTTTATCGGCAGGGGGCGCCTATGGCTACACCTTC.

The chain combines TRBV2 with TRBJ2-7; the match to TRBD1 covers 8 bases. Germline loops: CDR1 SNHLY, CDR2 FYNNEI. The CDR3 runs 14 residues. Unmatched junction bases numbered 8, after V lost 5 bases and J lost 5 bases. CDR3 in amino acids: CASSPGQGIHEQYF. CDR3 sequence (DNA): TGTGCCAGCAGTCCAGGACAGGGCATCCACGAGCAGTACTTC.

The V gene is TRBV25-1, the J gene TRBJ2-5; 9 nucleotides align to TRBD2. The trim removed 6 bases at V and 4 bases at J, leaving 6 bases unmatched. Germline-derived CDR1 and CDR2 are MGHDK and SYGVNS. CDR3 length equals 14 residues. CDR3 in amino acids: CASRLAGEVETQYF. Written as DNA, the CDR3 is TGTGCCAGCAGGTTAGCGGGGGAGGTAGAGACCCAGTACTTC.

J is TRBJ2-3 and V is TRBV9; 7 nucleotides agree with TRBD2. CDR1 and CDR2 from the germline V gene are SGDLS and YYNGEE. The J segment lost 0 bases and the V segment lost 2 bases, leaving 12 bases of the junction unmatched. This CDR3 has 18 amino acids. The CDR3 DNA reads TGTGCCAGCAGCGTTCGGCCCGGGGACTACCCAAGCACAGATACGCAGTATTTT. As protein: CASSVRPGDYPSTDTQYF.

V usage is TRBV5-6 and J usage is TRBJ2-5; 7 bases fit TRBD1. This CDR3 comprises 14 residues. Germline CDR1 SGHDT, CDR2 YYEEEE. With 4 bases clipped from V and 2 bases from J, the junction kept 5 bases outside the gene matches. The CDR3 sequence: CASSGGQKQETQYF. The CDR3 DNA follows: TGTGCCAGCAGCGGGGGACAGAAACAAGAGACCCAGTACTTC.